These T cell receptor beta chains were read from a single sample in a study of blood T cells in healthy people across ages. TCRdb re-analysed the 5' RACE reads in MiXCR, keeping a single row per CDR3 protein. The sample includes fewer than 1,000,000 distinct CDR3 sequences, about 47% of them seen just once. The sample taken for sequencing was blood. These TCRs come from a man older than 75 in good health. The CDR3 runs from the conserved cysteine through the conserved F or W. D genes are given only for firm matches.

TRBV27,.,CASSLSKGPLHF
TRBV5-1,.,CASSPSTVREQYF
TRBV4-1,.,CASSQGIGGGLTDTQYF
TRBV20-1,TRBD2,CSARDGAGVDADTQYF
TRBV28,.,CASIRAGSSYEQYF
TRBV12-3/TRBV12-4,TRBD1,CASSPGDRTYEQYF
TRBV9,TRBD2,CASSVGPGGIYEQYF
TRBV29-1,TRBD2,CSVGPGLAEETQYF
TRBV20-1,.,CSALSSRFGAGVGGEQFF
TRBV27,.,CASSLNPRSYEQYF
TRBV11-1,TRBD1,CASSLLDRGYNEQFF
TRBV12-5,.,CALGPTKAEHSYNEQYF
TRBV6-6,TRBD2,CASSPGLDQLGNEQFF
TRBV30,.,CAWSGGRGGYTF
TRBV10-3,.,CAISDRAGAGRNTGELFF
TRBV25-1,TRBD2,CASRGEGLREQYF
TRBV7-2,.,CASSTGTPLETQYF